The 27 T cell receptor beta chains below were found in one sample sequenced in a study of early T cells in non-severe SARS-CoV-2 infection. Each CDR3 protein gets one entry after TCRdb re-called the 5' RACE reads with MiXCR. The data contain around 61,000 distinct CDR3 sequences, over 12% of them singletons. The starting material was whole blood, obtained at baseline. These receptors were obtained from an adult who was a healthcare worker with PCR-confirmed SARS-CoV-2 infection or an uninfected control (not recorded which).

The sample holds a few counts of this clonotype. This chain connects TRBV5-1 to TRBJ2-5; 10 positions agree with TRBD2. Germline CDR1 SGHRS, CDR2 YFSETQ. The trim removed 1 base at V and 5 bases at J, leaving 8 bases unmatched. CDR3 size: 16 residues. CDR3 coding DNA: TGCGCCAGCAGCTTGTCATCTAGCGGGAGAGGGGAGACCCAGTACTTC. Translating it yields CASSLSSSGRGETQYF.

The chain uses TRBV5-4 and TRBJ2-7, with TRBD2 identical over 8 bases. The CDR3 runs to 14 residues. From germline, CDR1 is SGHNT and CDR2 YYREEE (reference sequence). Trimming cost V 5 bases and J 5 bases; bases outside gene matches: 9. The CDR3 DNA sequence: TGTGCCAGCAGGTCAGGACTAGCCCCCGACGAGCAGTACTTC. This encodes CASRSGLAPDEQYF. The whole variable domain, remainder taken from reference TRBV5-4 and TRBJ2-7, is ETGVTQSPTHLIKTRGQQVTLRCSSQSGHNTVSWYQQALGQGPQFIFQYYREEENGRGNFPPRFSGLQFPNYSSELNVNALELDDSALYLCASRSGLAPDEQYFGPGTRLTVT.

Many counts were recorded for this clonotype. The rearrangement links TRBV7-9 to TRBJ2-7; D is ambiguous. The CDR3 sequence is 15 residues long. Germline V gives CDR1 SEHNR, CDR2 FQNEAQ (reference sequence). Trimming removed 3 bases at V and 1 base at J, with 13 bases between. CDR3 sequence reads: CASSFGPAWSYEQYF. The CDR3 DNA reads TGTGCCAGCAGCTTTGGCCCTGCTTGGTCCTACGAGCAGTACTTC.

This chain links TRBV2 with TRBJ2-3, with 9 bases matching TRBD2. The trim removed 1 base at V and 3 bases at J, leaving 5 bases unmatched. CDR1 SNHLY and CDR2 FYNNEI come from the germline V gene. The CDR3 extends over 16 amino acids. In DNA form, the CDR3 reads TGTGCCAGCAGTGAAGGGAGCGGGGGGTGGACAGATACGCAGTATTTT. Translation: CASSEGSGGWTDTQYF.

This chain uses TRBV27 with TRBJ2-1; 8 nucleotides align to TRBD1. This CDR3 is 16 amino acids long. V gave up 4 bases and J gave up 2 bases; unmatched junction bases: 7. CDR1 and CDR2 (germline): MNHEY, SMNVEV (reference sequence). The CDR3 region has the DNA TGTGCCAGCAGTTCCAGGGGGCGCGACACCTACAATGAGCAGTTCTTC. Translating it yields CASSSRGRDTYNEQFF.

The rearrangement links TRBV29-1 to TRBJ1-2; D remains unclear. The length of the CDR3 is 12 residues. Trimming removed 4 bases at V and 0 bases at J, with 6 bases between. Germline V gives CDR1 SQVTM, CDR2 ANQGSEA. The CDR3 DNA follows: TGCAGCGTTGCTTTAACTAACTATGGCTACACCTTC. Protein sequence: CSVALTNYGYTF.

This clonotype was seen more than once but under ten times. This chain joins TRBV27 and TRBJ2-1; 9 nucleotides align to TRBD1. V was clipped by 4 bases and J by 8 bases; unmatched bases: 9. CDR1 and CDR2 (germline): MNHEY, SMNVEV (reference sequence). The CDR3 is made up of 15 amino acids. The chain's CDR3 is CASSYTGGARDEQFF. The DNA for the CDR3 is TGTGCCAGCAGTTATACAGGGGGCGCGAGGGATGAGCAGTTCTTC.

This clonotype came up a few times. The rearrangement uses TRBV12-3 or TRBV12-4 and TRBJ2-7; 10 nucleotides line up with TRBD1. The CDR3 contains 14 residues. V trimming: 6 bases; J trimming: 7 bases; junction bases outside the gene matches: 9. The CDR3 sequence is CASSYDRTGGEQYF. In nucleotides, the CDR3 is TGTGCCAGCAGCTATGATCGGACAGGGGGGGAGCAGTACTTC.

This clonotype was counted between two and nine times. V usage is TRBV20-1 and J usage is TRBJ2-3; 12 bases fit TRBD2. Per germline, CDR1 DFQATT and CDR2 SNEGSKA (reference sequence). V lost 6 bases to trimming and J lost 5 bases; unmatched junction nucleotides: 9. The length of the CDR3 is 15 residues. This CDR3 reads CSATRLAGERDTQYF. The CDR3 DNA reads as TGCAGTGCCACCAGACTAGCGGGAGAAAGAGATACGCAGTATTTT.

This sequence joins TRBV19 and TRBJ2-3; the match to TRBD2 covers 12 bases. Looked up from germline, CDR1 is LNHDA and CDR2 is SQIVND (reference sequence). CDR3 length equals 13 residues. V lost 9 bases and J lost 3; bases outside the gene matches: 1. The CDR3 DNA sequence: TGTGCCAGCGGACTAGCGGGAACAGATACGCAGTATTTT. It encodes CASGLAGTDTQYF.

This sequence joins TRBV29-1 and TRBJ2-1; 7 bases align to TRBD2. CDR3 size: 16 residues. V gave up 6 bases and J gave up 7 bases; unmatched junction bases: 18. The germline gives CDR1 SQVTM, CDR2 ANQGSEA. The CDR3 is CSVPPVRGLADNEQFF. CDR3 coding DNA: TGCAGCGTCCCCCCGGTCCGAGGCCTAGCGGATAATGAGCAGTTCTTC.

By frequency in the sample, this clonotype is medium-sized. The gene calls are TRBV9 and TRBJ2-3; D might be TRBD2 (7 bases). Trimming removed 0 bases from V and 4 bases from J, with 12 bases in between. Germline CDR1 SGDLS, CDR2 YYNGEE. This CDR3 is 15 amino acids long. This CDR3 is CASSVAGGAPDTQYF. The CDR3 DNA reads TGTGCCAGCAGCGTAGCTGGGGGGGCTCCAGATACGCAGTATTTT.

CDR3 protein: CASSDRVSGNQPQHF. The CDR3 DNA follows: TGTGCCAGCAGCGACAGGGTTTCGGGCAATCAGCCCCAGCATTTT. The rearrangement links TRBV2 to TRBJ1-5; 7 nucleotides align to TRBD1. V trimming: 6 bases; J trimming: 2 bases; junction bases outside the gene matches: 7. This CDR3 comprises 15 residues. Germline V gene data show CDR1 as SNHLY and CDR2 as FYNNEI.

In nucleotides, the CDR3 is TGCGCCAGCAGCTCCGGGACTGGGACTGGCGAGCAGTACTTC. Residues: CASSSGTGTGEQYF. V usage is TRBV5-1 and J usage is TRBJ2-7; TRBD2 is a possible D gene (6 bases). This CDR3 contains 14 residues. Germline V gene lookup returns CDR1 SGHRS and CDR2 YFSETQ. V gave up 3 bases and J gave up 6 bases, with 16 bases separating them.

The chain links TRBV5-8 to TRBJ1-1, with 8 bases lining up with TRBD1. Trimming at V came to 0 bases and at J to 3 bases, leaving 7 bases not matched to a gene. This CDR3 spans 16 amino acids. Germline V gives CDR1 SGHTS, CDR2 YDEGEE. CDR3 in amino acids: CASSLVQGASYTEAFF. For the CDR3, the DNA is TGTGCCAGCAGCTTGGTTCAGGGGGCAAGTTACACTGAAGCTTTCTTT. The full variable domain, its missing parts supplied by reference TRBV5-8 and TRBJ1-1, is EAGVTQSPTHLIKTRGQQATLRCSPISGHTSVYWYQQALGLGLQFLLWYDEGEERNRGNFPPRFSGRQFPNYSSELNVNALELEDSALYLCASSLVQGASYTEAFFGQGTRLTVV.

The V and J genes are TRBV3-1 and TRBJ1-4; 8 positions agree with TRBD1. The germline V gene has CDR1 LGHDT and CDR2 YNNKEL (reference sequence). This CDR3 is built from 17 residues. Unmatched junction bases numbered 6, after V lost 2 bases and J lost 1 base. CDR3: CASSQSDRGITNEKLFF. The CDR3, as DNA: TGTGCCAGCAGCCAATCCGACAGGGGCATAACTAATGAAAAACTGTTTTTT.

This clonotype appeared many times. CDR3 in DNA: TGTGCCAGCAGCAGATGGATCTCTGGGGCCAACGTCCTGACTTTC. This codes for CASSRWISGANVLTF. This sequence joins TRBV5-4 and TRBJ2-6; D ambiguous. The CDR3 covers 15 residues. With 4 bases removed from V and 0 bases from J, the gap between germline ends came to 8 bases. Germline V gene sequence: CDR1 SGHNT, CDR2 YYREEE (reference sequence).

This clonotype was detected ten times or more. The chain has TRBV20-1 and TRBJ2-3; the match to TRBD2 covers 11 bases. Per the germline V gene, CDR1 is DFQATT and CDR2 is SNEGSKA (reference sequence). V lost 3 bases and J lost 1; bases outside the gene matches: 3. CDR3 length: 15 amino acids. CDR3 sequence reads: CSASSSGGRTDTQYF. In nucleotides, the CDR3 is TGCAGTGCTAGTTCTAGCGGGGGGCGCACAGATACGCAGTATTTT.

This clonotype was observed a handful of times. The rearrangement uses TRBV28 and TRBJ2-3; 8 bases match TRBD1. Germline V CDR1 and CDR2: MDHEN, SYDVKM. V was clipped by 5 bases and J by 0 bases; unmatched bases: 13. There are 18 residues in the CDR3. The CDR3 DNA is TGTGCCAGCAGTCAAAGACAGGGGAAAGGGGTTAGCACAGATACGCAGTATTTT. Protein sequence: CASSQRQGKGVSTDTQYF.

This clonotype was detected a few times. This chain joins TRBV11-2 and TRBJ2-7; D tentatively reads TRBD1 or TRBD2 (5 bases each). Germline assignment: CDR1 SGHAT and CDR2 FQNNGV. The CDR3 has 17 residues. Trimming pared 1 base from V and 1 base from J, leaving 17 bases between. The CDR3: CASSLGSGTPRSYEQYV. DNA for the CDR3: TGTGCCAGCAGCTTAGGGTCCGGGACCCCGAGGTCCTACGAGCAGTACGTC.

The rearrangement uses TRBV5-5 and TRBJ1-2; D is undetermined. The length of the CDR3 is 12 residues. V was clipped by 2 bases and J by 7 bases, with 9 bases between them. Germline V gives CDR1 SGHKS, CDR2 YYEKEE (reference sequence). Here the CDR3 reads CASSFGDSGYTF. The CDR3, as DNA: TGTGCCAGCAGCTTTGGAGACTCTGGCTACACCTTC.

The chain couples TRBV19 to TRBJ2-2; possibly TRBD2 for D (6 bases). Germline V CDR1 and CDR2: LNHDA, SQIVND (reference sequence). Trimming pared 3 bases from V and 0 bases from J, leaving 14 bases between. The CDR3 sequence is 17 residues long. This chain's CDR3 is CASSIPGTHANTGELFF. DNA of the CDR3: TGTGCCAGTAGTATCCCCGGGACTCACGCGAACACCGGGGAGCTGTTTTTT. Full variable domain (rest looked up from reference TRBV19 and TRBJ2-2): DGGITQSPKYLFRKEGQNVTLSCEQNLNHDAMYWYRQDPGQGLRLIYYSQIVNDFQKGDIAEGYSVSREKKESFPLTVTSAQKNPTAFYLCASSIPGTHANTGELFFGEGSRLTVL.

In its sample, this clonotype was seen a few times. The rearrangement joins TRBV25-1 to TRBJ2-5; D call uncertain. This CDR3 has 14 amino acids. Germline V gives CDR1 MGHDK, CDR2 SYGVNS. V lost 0 bases, J lost 1 base, and 6 bases lay in between. Here the CDR3 reads CASSEYQPQETQYF. The CDR3 nucleotides are TGTGCCAGCAGTGAATATCAGCCCCAAGAGACCCAGTACTTC. The full variable domain, its missing parts supplied by reference TRBV25-1 and TRBJ2-5, is EADIYQTPRYLVIGTGKKITLECSQTMGHDKMYWYQQDPGMELHLIHYSYGVNSTEKGDLSSESTVSRIRTEHFPLTLESARPSHTSQYLCASSEYQPQETQYFGPGTRLLVL.

The table lists this clonotype with a few counts. The V and J genes are TRBV11-2 and TRBJ2-5, with D uncertain. Germline V lookup: CDR1 SGHAT, CDR2 FQNNGV. The CDR3 length is 14 residues. Trimming removed 5 bases at V and 5 bases at J, with 15 bases between. CDR3 in amino acids: CASSTPHRRETQYF. The CDR3 nucleotides read TGTGCCAGCAGCACCCCACACCGACGGGAGACCCAGTACTTC.

The chain uses TRBV6-1 and TRBJ1-2; TRBD1 might be the D (5 bases). The germline V gene has CDR1 MNHNS and CDR2 SASEGT. The V and J ends lost 0 bases and 6 bases respectively, with 8 bases between them. This CDR3 contains 13 residues. This CDR3 reads CASSEAWTNGYTF. The CDR3 DNA follows: TGTGCCAGCAGTGAAGCCTGGACAAATGGCTACACCTTC.

The chain is built from TRBV7-6 and TRBJ2-3, with D possibly TRBD2 on 5 matching bases. This CDR3 has 13 amino acids. V lost 1 base to trimming and J lost 9 bases, with 11 bases between them. Germline-derived CDR1 and CDR2 are SGHVS and FNYEAQ. The CDR3 DNA sequence: TGTGCCAGCAGCTTAGAGGAGGCCGGGACGCAGTATTTT. As protein: CASSLEEAGTQYF.

This clonotype was seen only a few times. The V call is TRBV13, the J call TRBJ2-1; 9 bases agree with TRBD2. The germline gives CDR1 PRHDT, CDR2 FYEKMQ (reference sequence). The V and J ends lost 5 bases and 4 bases, in that order; junction bases with no gene match: 6. CDR3 length: 15 amino acids. As DNA, the CDR3 is TGTGCCAGCAGCCCGGGGACTAGCTATTACAATGAGCAGTTCTTC. Translated, it gives CASSPGTSYYNEQFF.